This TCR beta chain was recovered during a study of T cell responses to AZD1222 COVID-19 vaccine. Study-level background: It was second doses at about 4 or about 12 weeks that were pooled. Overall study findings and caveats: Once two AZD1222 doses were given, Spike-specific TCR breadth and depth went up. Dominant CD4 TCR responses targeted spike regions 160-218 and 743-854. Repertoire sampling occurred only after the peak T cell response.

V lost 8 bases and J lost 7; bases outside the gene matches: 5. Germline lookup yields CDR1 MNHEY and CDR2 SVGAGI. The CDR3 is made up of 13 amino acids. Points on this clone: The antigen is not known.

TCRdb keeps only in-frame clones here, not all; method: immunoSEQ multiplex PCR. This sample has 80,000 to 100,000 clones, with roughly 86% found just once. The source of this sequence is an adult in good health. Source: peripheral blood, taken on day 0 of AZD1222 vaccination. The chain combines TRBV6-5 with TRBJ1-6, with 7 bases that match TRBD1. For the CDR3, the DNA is TGTGCCAGCGGGGAGACAGGGAATTCACCCCTCCACTTT. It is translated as CASGETGNSPLHF.